The 14 T cell receptor beta chains below all came from one sample that was sequenced in a study of blood T cell repertoires in COVID-19 (dated by TCRdb to the early 2020s). Library prep was done by the immunoSEQ multiplex PCR assay. The source is immuneACCESS, and TCRdb retained only in-frame sequences with V and J called. Part of the clones is not carried over; for the studies checked, unresolved V genes explain less than half of this, and the remainder is unexplained. Counted in this sample were 260,000 or so clones; approximately 88% of them appeared once. The top ten hold about 8.6% of the sample. Sequencing used peripheral blood. All receptors derive from a man aged 18 to 35 with active or convalescent COVID-19.

This chain links TRBV9 with TRBJ1-4, with D possibly TRBD1 on 6 matching bases. Trimming shortened V by 4 bases and J by 8 bases, and 21 bases separated the two germline ends. This CDR3 is 16 amino acids long. Germline CDR1 and CDR2: SGDLS and YYNGEE. CDR3 residues: CASSPHGGGGGEKLFF. The CDR3, as DNA: TGTGCCAGCAGCCCTCACGGGGGAGGGGGAGGCGAAAAACTGTTTTTT.

The chain has TRBV9 and TRBJ1-5; no firm D call. This CDR3 is 13 amino acids long. The ends were cut back, 2 bases at V and 7 bases at J, with 10 bases in the middle. CDR1 and CDR2 from the germline V gene are SGDLS and YYNGEE. In DNA form, the CDR3 reads TGTGCCAGCAGCGTGTCGGTCGAACAGCCCCAGCATTTT. Translating it yields CASSVSVEQPQHF.

The chain employs TRBV7-9 and TRBJ2-1; D possibly corresponds to TRBD1 (6 bases). CDR1 and CDR2 (germline): SEHNR, FQNEAQ (reference sequence). V was trimmed by 4 bases and J by 0 bases, leaving 13 bases between them. The CDR3 spans 16 residues. CDR3 in DNA: TGTGCCAGCAGCTCCCGAACAGGGCCCTCCTACAATGAGCAGTTCTTC. Translation gives CASSSRTGPSYNEQFF. Using reference TRBV7-9 and TRBJ2-1 for the parts outside the CDR3, the full variable domain is DTGVSQNPRHKITKRGQNVTFRCDPISEHNRLYWYRQTLGQGPEFLTYFQNEAQLEKSRLLSDRFSAERPKGSFSTLEIQRTEQGDSAMYLCASSSRTGPSYNEQFFGPGTRLTVL.

This clone was observed a few times. This chain joins TRBV7-2 and TRBJ2-7; D unclear. The CDR3 runs to 11 residues. Germline V gene data show CDR1 as SGHTA and CDR2 as FQGNSA. With 1 base removed from V and 6 bases from J, the gap between germline ends came to 4 bases. DNA of the CDR3: TGTGCCAGCAGCTTAGTCGTCGAGCAGTACTTC. This gives the protein CASSLVVEQYF.

This clone came up once. The rearrangement joins TRBV9 to TRBJ1-2, with D tentatively TRBD1 (5 bases). Germline values: CDR1 SGDLS, CDR2 YYNGEE. Trimming removed 4 bases at V and 4 bases at J, with 11 bases between. The CDR3 contains 13 residues. The CDR3 loop reads CASSPDGGYGYTF. The CDR3 DNA reads TGTGCCAGCAGCCCAGACGGGGGCTATGGCTACACCTTC.

This chain uses TRBV4-1 with TRBJ2-7; D not resolved. From germline, CDR1 is MGHRA and CDR2 YSYEKL. The length of the CDR3 is 15 residues. Between the trimmed V and J ends, which lost 7 bases and 1 base, there was a span of 17 bases. As DNA, the CDR3 is TGCGCCAGCACTAAAGTCCGAGACAAGTCCTACGAGCAGTACTTC. Translated, it gives CASTKVRDKSYEQYF.

This clone appeared a single time. The V and J genes are TRBV10-1 and TRBJ2-3, with D possibly TRBD2 on 5 matching bases. V lost 4 bases and J 10 bases, leaving 12 bases between the germline ends. The CDR3 has 12 amino acids. Germline V CDR1 and CDR2: WNHNN, SYGVQD (reference sequence). The CDR3: CASSVGVRAQYF. CDR3 bases: TGCGCCAGCAGTGTCGGGGTCCGGGCGCAGTATTTT.

This clone appeared a single time. The chain combines TRBV19 with TRBJ1-5, with D hard to call. Germline V CDR1 and CDR2: LNHDA, SQIVND (reference sequence). The CDR3 length is 18 residues. The V gene lost 3 bases and the J gene lost 0 bases, with 18 bases spanning the gap. In DNA form, the CDR3 reads TGTGCCAGTAGTATCCCTCCACAGCTTTCTTATAGCAATCAGCCCCAGCATTTT. It yields the protein CASSIPPQLSYSNQPQHF.

The V call is TRBV3-1 (or the pseudogene TRBV3-2), the J call TRBJ2-7, with TRBD2 identical over 9 bases. CDR1 and CDR2 (germline): LGHDT, YNNKEL (reference sequence). V shed 0 bases and J 0 bases; nucleotides not matched to a gene: 3. The CDR3 has 16 residues. CDR3 region: CASSQEERGASYEQYF. DNA for the CDR3: TGTGCCAGCAGCCAAGAGGAGCGGGGGGCCTCCTACGAGCAGTACTTC.

The chain is built from TRBV6-5 and TRBJ2-7; D gene ambiguous. This CDR3 contains 14 residues. The V end lost 0 bases, the J end lost 6 bases, and 12 bases lay between the germline ends. Germline V gene lookup returns CDR1 MNHEY and CDR2 SVGAGI. In nucleotides, the CDR3 is TGTGCCAGCAGTTACTCGACCCCGGGTTCCGAGCAGTACTTC. Translation: CASSYSTPGSEQYF.

The gene calls are TRBV19 and TRBJ1-5, with TRBD1 as a possible D gene (5 bases). This CDR3 spans 16 amino acids. Trimming stripped 10 bases from V and 6 bases from J, with 25 bases between. Germline lookup yields CDR1 LNHDA and CDR2 SQIVND (reference sequence). The CDR3 protein is CATRGPSTGDSQPQHF. The CDR3 DNA reads TGTGCCACCCGTGGACCCTCGACTGGGGACTCTCAGCCCCAGCATTTT.

The gene calls are TRBV9 and TRBJ1-3; possibly TRBD1 for D (5 bases). Trimming took 3 bases from V and 0 from J, leaving 10 bases between them. CDR3 size: 15 residues. Germline CDR1 reads SGDLS; CDR2 reads YYNGEE. For the CDR3, the DNA is TGTGCCAGCAGCGCCGACAGCTACTCTGGAAACACCATATATTTT. It is translated as CASSADSYSGNTIYF.

V is TRBV7-3 and J is TRBJ1-4, with 8 bases fitting TRBD1. Germline V gene sequence: CDR1 SGHTA, CDR2 FQGTGA. The ends lost 1 base at V and 8 bases at J; junction bases unmatched: 3. The CDR3 loop spans 14 amino acids. CDR3 protein: CASSLRTGGEKLFF. CDR3 DNA sequence: TGTGCCAGCAGCTTAAGAACAGGGGGAGAAAAACTGTTTTTT. The variable domain in full, completed from reference TRBV7-3 and TRBJ1-4, reads GAGVSQTPSNKVTEKGKYVELRCDPISGHTALYWYRQSLGQGPEFLIYFQGTGAADDSGLPNDRFFAVRPEGSVSTLKIQRTERGDSAVYLCASSLRTGGEKLFFGSGTQLSVL.

The rearrangement uses TRBV19 and TRBJ1-1, with 7 bases aligning to TRBD1. This CDR3 comprises 15 residues. The germline CDR1 and CDR2 sequences are LNHDA and SQIVND (reference sequence). V lost 5 bases to trimming and J lost 1 base; unmatched junction nucleotides: 7. DNA of the CDR3: TGTGCCAGTAGTCAATGGGCAGGGGGGAACACTGAAGCTTTCTTT. This translates into CASSQWAGGNTEAFF. The entire variable domain, with the rest obtained from reference TRBV19 and TRBJ1-1, is as follows: DGGITQSPKYLFRKEGQNVTLSCEQNLNHDAMYWYRQDPGQGLRLIYYSQIVNDFQKGDIAEGYSVSREKKESFPLTVTSAQKNPTAFYLCASSQWAGGNTEAFFGQGTRLTVV.